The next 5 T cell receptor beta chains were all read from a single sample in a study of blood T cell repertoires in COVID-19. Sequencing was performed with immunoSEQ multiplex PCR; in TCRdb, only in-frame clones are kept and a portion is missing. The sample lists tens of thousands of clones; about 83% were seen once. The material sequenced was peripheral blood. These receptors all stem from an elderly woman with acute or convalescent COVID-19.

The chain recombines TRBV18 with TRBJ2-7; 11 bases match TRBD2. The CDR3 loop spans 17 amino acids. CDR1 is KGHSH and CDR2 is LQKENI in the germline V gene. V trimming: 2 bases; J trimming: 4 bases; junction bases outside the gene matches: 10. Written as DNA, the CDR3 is TGTGCCAGCTCACCAATTCCCGGGACTAGCGGTGAATACGAGCAGTACTTC. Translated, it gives CASSPIPGTSGEYEQYF.

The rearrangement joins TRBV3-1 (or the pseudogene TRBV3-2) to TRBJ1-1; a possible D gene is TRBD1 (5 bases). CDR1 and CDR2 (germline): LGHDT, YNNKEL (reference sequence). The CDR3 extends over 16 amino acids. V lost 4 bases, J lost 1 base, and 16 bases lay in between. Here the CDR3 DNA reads TGTGCCAGCAGCCCTGAGGGGAGGCTCCCGAACACTGAAGCTTTCTTT. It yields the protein CASSPEGRLPNTEAFF.

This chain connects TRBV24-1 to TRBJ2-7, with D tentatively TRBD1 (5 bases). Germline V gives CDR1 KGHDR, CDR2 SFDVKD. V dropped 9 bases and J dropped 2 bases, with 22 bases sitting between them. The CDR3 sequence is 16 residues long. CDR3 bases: TGTGCCACCGCCTCAGGGATCCTACCGCTCACCTACGAGCAGTACTTC. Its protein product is CATASGILPLTYEQYF.

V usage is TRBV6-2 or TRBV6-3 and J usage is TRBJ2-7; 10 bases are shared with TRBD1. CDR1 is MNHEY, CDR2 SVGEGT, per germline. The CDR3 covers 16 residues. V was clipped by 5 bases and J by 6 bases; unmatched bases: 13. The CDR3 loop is CASSSSGTGVSFEQYF. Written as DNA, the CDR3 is TGTGCCAGCAGTAGCTCCGGGACAGGGGTTAGTTTCGAGCAGTACTTC.

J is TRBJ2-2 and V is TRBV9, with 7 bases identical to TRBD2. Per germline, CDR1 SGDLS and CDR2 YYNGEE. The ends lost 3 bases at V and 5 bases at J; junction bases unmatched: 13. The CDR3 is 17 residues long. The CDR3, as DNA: TGTGCCAGCAGCGCCCCTCGGAAGCGGGAACGGACCGGGGAGCTGTTTTTT. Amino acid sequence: CASSAPRKRERTGELFF. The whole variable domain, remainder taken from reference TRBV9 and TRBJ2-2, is DSGVTQTPKHLITATGQRVTLRCSPRSGDLSVYWYQQSLDQGLQFLIQYYNGEERAKGNILERFSAQQFPDLHSELNLSSLELGDSALYFCASSAPRKRERTGELFFGEGSRLTVL.